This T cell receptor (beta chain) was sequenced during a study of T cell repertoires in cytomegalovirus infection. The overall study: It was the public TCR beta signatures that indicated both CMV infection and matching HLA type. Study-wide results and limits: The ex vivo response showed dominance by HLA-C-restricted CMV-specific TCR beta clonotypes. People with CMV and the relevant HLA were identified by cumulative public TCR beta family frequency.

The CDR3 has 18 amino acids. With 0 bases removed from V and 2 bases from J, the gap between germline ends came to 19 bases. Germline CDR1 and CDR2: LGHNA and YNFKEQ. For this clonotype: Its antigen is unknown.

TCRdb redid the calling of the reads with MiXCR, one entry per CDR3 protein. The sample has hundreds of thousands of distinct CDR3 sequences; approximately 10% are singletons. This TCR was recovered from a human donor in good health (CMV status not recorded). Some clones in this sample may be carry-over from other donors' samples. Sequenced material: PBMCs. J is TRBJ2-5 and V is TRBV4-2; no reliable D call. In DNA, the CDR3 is TGTGCCAGCAGCCAAGACTCAAGCCGGGCGGAAGGGCAAGAGACCCAGTACTTC. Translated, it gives CASSQDSSRAEGQETQYF.